These 11 T cell receptor beta chains share one sample of origin, sequenced in a study of shared clonotypes between healthy human individuals. The data were produced by immunoSEQ multiplex PCR, yet TCRdb's version contains in-frame clones alone and is incomplete. Of roughly 330,000 clones in the sample, approximately 79% were seen once. Material for sequencing was memory CD4+ T cells sorted from blood. The subset is: CD45RA-negative fraction. These TCRs come from a man aged 25-40 years in good health.

The rearrangement joins TRBV27 to TRBJ1-1; D remains ambiguous. CDR1 and CDR2 from the germline V gene are MNHEY and SMNVEV (reference sequence). V lost 5 bases to trimming and J lost 8 bases, with 12 bases between them. The CDR3 runs to 12 residues. CDR3 amino acids: CASSARAAEAFF. The DNA of the CDR3 is TGTGCCAGCAGTGCAAGGGCTGCCGAAGCTTTCTTT.

This clone has a single count. This rearrangement joins TRBV5-1 to TRBJ2-3, with D possibly matching TRBD2 (5 bases). This CDR3 is 15 amino acids long. V was clipped by 4 bases and J by 2 bases, with 14 bases between them. Germline V gene sequence: CDR1 SGHRS, CDR2 YFSETQ. The chain's CDR3 is CASSASGMLTDTQYF. In DNA, the CDR3 is TGCGCCAGCAGCGCCAGCGGTATGCTCACAGATACGCAGTATTTT.

The chain has TRBV11-2 and TRBJ2-7, with unresolved D. The CDR3 has 12 amino acids. Germline CDR1 SGHAT, CDR2 FQNNGV. The V and J ends lost 6 bases and 3 bases respectively, with 9 bases between them. Written as DNA, the CDR3 is TGTGCCAGCAGGAGCAATGGCTACGAGCAGTACTTC. It encodes CASRSNGYEQYF.

This clone was detected a few times. The V call is TRBV6-4, the J call TRBJ2-2, with 8 bases aligning to TRBD1. This CDR3 spans 14 amino acids. Germline loops: CDR1 MRHNA, CDR2 SNTAGT. After removal of 6 bases from V and 4 bases from J, the junction contained 4 bases not matched to a gene. CDR3 DNA sequence: TGTGCCAGCAGCCCAGACAGGGGCACCGGGGAGCTGTTTTTT. Translation gives CASSPDRGTGELFF.

The chain couples TRBV4-2 to TRBJ2-7; D not resolved. Germline V CDR1 and CDR2: LGHNA, YNFKEQ. V was shortened by 4 bases and J by 0 bases, with 13 bases between the two germline ends. The CDR3 sequence is 15 residues long. CDR3 loop: CASSLRVDSSYEQYF. The CDR3 nucleotides are TGTGCCAGCAGCCTTCGGGTAGACTCCTCCTACGAGCAGTACTTC.

The chain has TRBV25-1 and TRBJ2-4; a possible D gene is TRBD2 (5 bases). The CDR3 is 15 amino acids. The germline gives CDR1 MGHDK, CDR2 SYGVNS. The V end was cut by 2 bases, the J end by 8 bases, with 16 bases between. DNA for the CDR3: TGTGCCAGCAGTGAACTGTCGATAGGGCGGGACATTCAGTACTTC. It encodes CASSELSIGRDIQYF.

The V and J genes are TRBV5-4 and TRBJ2-7, with D possibly TRBD1 on 6 matching bases. Trimming pared 2 bases from V and 5 bases from J, leaving 11 bases between. Germline CDR1 reads SGHNT; CDR2 reads YYREEE (reference sequence). The CDR3 loop spans 13 amino acids. The CDR3 DNA sequence: TGTGCCAGCAGCTTCCTGGCAGGGGACGAGCAGTACTTC. It specifies CASSFLAGDEQYF.

This chain connects TRBV18 to TRBJ1-1; D perhaps matches TRBD1 (5 bases). The CDR3 has 13 residues. Trimming removed 4 bases from V and 3 bases from J, with 9 bases in between. CDR1 is KGHSH, CDR2 LQKENI, per germline. CDR3 DNA: TGTGCCAGCTCACATGGGGGGGACACTGAAGCTTTCTTT. Encoded protein: CASSHGGDTEAFF.

The chain links TRBV6-6 to TRBJ2-3, with TRBD2 identical over 8 bases. Losses at the gene ends were 0 bases for V and 4 bases for J; bases not matched to a gene: 6. The germline V gene encodes CDR1 MNHNY and CDR2 SVGAGI (reference sequence). The CDR3 is made up of 16 amino acids. The CDR3: CASSYSSGLGADTQYF. The CDR3 DNA is TGTGCCAGCAGTTACTCGTCGGGACTAGGGGCAGATACGCAGTATTTT.

The chain employs TRBV10-3 and TRBJ1-1; 7 bases map to TRBD1. V trimming: 10 bases; J trimming: 1 base; junction bases outside the gene matches: 6. The length of the CDR3 is 13 residues. Germline-derived CDR1 and CDR2 are ENHRY and SYGVKD. The CDR3 bases are TGTGCCACCCAGGACAGGACGAACACTGAAGCTTTCTTT. It specifies CATQDRTNTEAFF.

The chain joins TRBV2 to TRBJ2-2; unclear D gene. CDR1 and CDR2 from the germline V gene are SNHLY and FYNNEI. V lost 4 bases to trimming and J lost 6 bases, with 12 bases between them. This CDR3 comprises 14 residues. The chain's CDR3 is CASSAQVVAGELFF. DNA of the CDR3: TGTGCCAGCAGTGCCCAGGTGGTCGCCGGGGAGCTGTTTTTT.